A single T cell receptor beta chain is shown here with its context. The antigen remains unidentified. This entry is derived from a study of a mutant IDH1 vaccine in newly diagnosed glioma. Turning to the study itself: Previous care, which was radiotherapy, temozolomide, or both, most often involved both.

Germline assignment: CDR1 MGHDK and CDR2 SYGVNS. The CDR3 contains 15 residues. Trimming removed 6 bases from V and 4 bases from J, with 18 bases in between. Study conclusions and caveats: Vaccination induced immune responses in roughly 93% of patients. Pseudoprogression apparently tracked independently of changes in top peripheral T cell clonotypes.

Time point: baseline, week 1 (first vaccination visit). Treatment defined: pre-vaccination baseline after standard-of-care therapy. New astrocytomas of WHO grade 3 or 4 that were IDH1-mutant and ATRX-lost were found in the donors. Data came from immunoSEQ multiplex PCR; TCRdb stores just in-frame clones and leaves some out. Among tens of thousands of clones, roughly 82% were seen once, and the ten largest hold roughly 5.3%. The input for sequencing was PBMCs, taken from a glioma patient treated with radiotherapy, temozolomide or both. This TCR was recovered from a man aged 40-55 years with glioma. Some clones in this sample may be carry-over from other donors' samples. The V call is TRBV25-1, the J call TRBJ2-5, with a tentative D call TRBD2 (6 bases). DNA of the CDR3: TGTGCCAGCAGCCCCCTAGGCGGGGCTCTAGAGACCCAGTACTTC. This gives the protein CASSPLGGALETQYF.